Sequencing of this TCR beta chain was carried out in a study of GPR56 and killer-like receptors on CD4 memory cells (dated by TCRdb to 2018 to 2020). The study in broad terms: The study proposed that progressive acquisition of KLRB1, KLRG1, GPR56 and then KLRF1 marks human CD4+ memory T-cell differentiation and cytokine production potential. The healthy blood donors were described in the study as age-matched to the liver disease patients, whose median age was roughly 68 years.

The CDR3 holds 15 amino acids from the cysteine to the phenylalanine. The nucleotide record is missing. The germline V gene (reference sequence) provides CDR1 LNHDA and CDR2 SQIVND. This clonotype is medium-sized (0.01 to 0.1%) as judged by frequency; no count is noted. No antigen is known for it. Prior to TCRbeta sequencing, five KLR/GPR56-defined CD4+ populations were enriched by fluorescence-activated cell sorting. TCRbeta repertoires of five CD4+ T-cell subsets defined by KLRB1, KLRG1, GPR56 and KLRF1 expression were sequenced to test a linear memory differentiation pathway. TCR-sequenced cells came from peripheral blood of healthy control individuals, reported as five donors in the TCRbeta analysis figure. Heparinized peripheral blood was collected, and every sample was processed within one hour of retrieval. To isolate peripheral blood mononuclear cells, blood was diluted 1:2 in PBS and put through Biocoll density gradient centrifugation at room temperature. Before flow sorting, CD4+ T cells were magnetically enriched from freshly isolated PBMCs using anti-CD4 MicroBeads. A BD FACSAria II was used to sort CD4+ T cells enriched from PBMCs of healthy donors according to marker expression. Surface staining used anti-KLRB1 clone 191B8, anti-KLRF1 clone 4A4.D10 and anti-KLRG1 clone REA261 antibodies from Miltenyi Biotec.

Sequencing was performed on an Illumina HiSeq 2500. Sequencing libraries were built by amplifying the recombined TCRbeta locus with a previously published PCR protocol. As for how the authors treated the data: Reads whose average quality score was below 30 were removed, and the reads that remained were processed with IMSEQ. Each clonotype was defined by Vbeta gene, Jbeta gene and CDR3 amino acid sequence. To quantify how much the repertoires of different populations overlapped, the Morisita-Horn index was computed on the top 100 expanded clones. Renyi diversity profiles calculated on the top 100 expanded clones were used to assess clonal diversity. TCRdb reprocessed the reads and provides one entry for every CDR3 protein sequence; no DNA is given. In this record, the V and J calls reflect TCRdb's handling and not the investigators' own analysis. The sample table includes about 2,200 distinct CDR3 sequences. About 5.2% of the sample is taken by the ten largest.

The research as a whole found: Rather than full repertoires, only the 100 most expanded clones per population were included in the diversity and similarity analyses. Clonal frequency started low in the marker-negative population and rose progressively along the proposed pathway, while TCRbeta diversity decreased accordingly. TCR repertoire overlap was especially strong between late populations 4 and 5, and population 3 also partly overlapped. The authors took the finding that clones dominating late populations 4 and 5 were also present in early populations 1 and 2 as evidence for linear differentiation.

The source of this sequence is a human donor in good health. The rearrangement combines TRBV19 with TRBJ1-5; the D call from TCRdb, TRBD1, cannot be confirmed without DNA. The sequenced sample consisted of memory CD4+ T cells from blood. The CDR3 region: CASTSGQGRNQPQHF.